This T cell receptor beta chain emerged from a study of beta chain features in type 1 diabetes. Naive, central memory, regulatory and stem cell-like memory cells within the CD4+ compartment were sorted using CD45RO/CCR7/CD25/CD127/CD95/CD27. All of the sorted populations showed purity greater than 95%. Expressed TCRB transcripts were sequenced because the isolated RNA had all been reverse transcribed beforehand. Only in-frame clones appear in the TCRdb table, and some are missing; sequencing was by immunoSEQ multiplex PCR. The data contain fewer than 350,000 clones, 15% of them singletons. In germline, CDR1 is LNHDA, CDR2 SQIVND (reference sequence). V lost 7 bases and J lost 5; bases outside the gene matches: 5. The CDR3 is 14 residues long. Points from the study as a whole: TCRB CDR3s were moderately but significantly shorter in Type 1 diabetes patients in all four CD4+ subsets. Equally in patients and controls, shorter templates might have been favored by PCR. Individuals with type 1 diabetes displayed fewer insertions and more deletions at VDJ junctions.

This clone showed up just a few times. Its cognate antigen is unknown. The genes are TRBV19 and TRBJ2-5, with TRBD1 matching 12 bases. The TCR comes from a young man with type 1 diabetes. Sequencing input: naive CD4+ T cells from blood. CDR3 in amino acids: CASTGTGGGETQYF. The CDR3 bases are TGTGCCAGTACCGGGACAGGGGGCGGCGAGACCCAGTACTTC.